Below, 15 T cell receptor beta chains from the same sample are listed, as sequenced in a study of spatial heterogeneity in lung cancer. TCRdb reanalysed the 5' RACE reads using MiXCR and keeps one entry per CDR3 protein. Altogether about 120,000 distinct CDR3 sequences are present, 12% being singletons, with the ten largest covering around 17%. The time point here: blood at routine non-recurrence follow-up after resection. No cells were sorted before sequencing. The whole RNA sequenced was extracted from tumor, nontumor lung or frozen PBMC. The sequences come from PBMCs, collected at follow-up. All receptors come from a male donor with early-stage non-small cell lung cancer.

Many counts were recorded for this clonotype. The chain links TRBV5-6 to TRBJ2-3; the match to TRBD2 covers 15 bases. The J segment lost 4 bases and the V segment lost 4 bases, leaving 7 bases of the junction unmatched. The CDR3 extends over 17 amino acids. The V gene's germline CDR1 is SGHDT and CDR2 YYEEEE. The CDR3 loop is CASSLRTSGGASDTQYF. The CDR3 DNA follows: TGTGCCAGCAGCCTACGGACTAGCGGGGGGGCATCAGATACGCAGTATTTT.

This rearrangement joins TRBV6-6 to TRBJ2-7; 7 nucleotides agree with TRBD2. The CDR3 extends over 11 amino acids. Trimming cost V 6 bases and J 6 bases; bases outside gene matches: 2. Germline values: CDR1 MNHNY, CDR2 SVGAGI (reference sequence). The CDR3 protein is CASSREGEQYF. The CDR3, as DNA: TGTGCCAGCAGCAGGGAGGGCGAGCAGTACTTC.

This clonotype appeared many times. The gene calls are TRBV29-1 and TRBJ2-5; D is possibly TRBD2 (5 bases). The ends were cut back, 2 bases at V and 0 bases at J, with 10 bases in the middle. Germline-derived CDR1 and CDR2 are SQVTM and ANQGSEA. The CDR3 spans 14 residues. The CDR3 sequence is CSVESLANQETQYF. The CDR3 DNA is TGCAGCGTTGAAAGCTTAGCGAACCAAGAGACCCAGTACTTC.

The sample holds many counts of this clonotype. The gene calls are TRBV7-8 and TRBJ1-4; the D is unclear. Per germline, CDR1 SGHVS and CDR2 FQNEAQ. Trimming removed 7 bases from V and 5 bases from J, with 14 bases in between. This CDR3 has 14 residues. The CDR3 protein is CASTRREGNEKLFF. The CDR3 DNA reads as TGTGCCAGCACCAGACGGGAGGGCAATGAAAAACTGTTTTTT. Full variable domain (missing parts from reference TRBV7-8 and TRBJ1-4): GAGVSQSPRYKVAKRGQDVALRCDPISGHVSLFWYQQALGQGPEFLTYFQNEAQLDKSGLPSDRFFAERPEGSVSTLKIQRTQQEDSAVYLCASTRREGNEKLFFGSGTQLSVL.

This clonotype has more than one count but fewer than ten. The chain links TRBV11-2 to TRBJ2-3; 9 bases are a match to TRBD2. Per germline, CDR1 SGHAT and CDR2 FQNNGV. V lost 5 bases, J lost 4 bases, and 4 bases stayed unmatched. The CDR3 totals 14 residues. CDR3 in DNA: TGTGCCAGCAGCCCAGGACTAGCGTCAGATACGCAGTATTTT. Its protein is CASSPGLASDTQYF.

At least ten counts were recorded for this clonotype. J is TRBJ1-1 and V is TRBV5-1; no clear D gene. From germline, CDR1 is SGHRS and CDR2 YFSETQ. This CDR3 has 14 residues. V was clipped by 4 bases and J by 0 bases, with 10 bases between them. CDR3 sequence: CASSRDGMNTEAFF. For the CDR3, the DNA is TGCGCCAGCAGCAGGGATGGTATGAACACTGAAGCTTTCTTT.

This clonotype has only a few counts. V and J are TRBV19 and TRBJ2-3; 7 positions match TRBD1. CDR3 length: 14 amino acids. CDR1 is LNHDA and CDR2 is SQIVND in the germline V gene (reference sequence). The J segment lost 3 bases and the V segment lost 8 bases, leaving 8 bases of the junction unmatched. The CDR3 DNA reads as TGTGCCAGTGCCCAAGGGGGCTTGACAGATACGCAGTATTTT. Amino acids: CASAQGGLTDTQYF.

This clonotype has a count of ten or more. CDR3 region: CASNRRGGWETQYF. In nucleotides, the CDR3 is TGTGCCAGCAACAGACGGGGGGGCTGGGAGACCCAGTACTTC. The gene calls are TRBV7-2 and TRBJ2-5, with 8 bases aligning to TRBD2. The V segment lost 7 bases and the J segment 5 bases; nucleotides outside the gene matches: 9. CDR1 and CDR2 from the germline V gene are SGHTA and FQGNSA. This CDR3 is 14 amino acids long.

This chain joins TRBV13 and TRBJ2-7; no definite D call. Germline CDR1 PRHDT, CDR2 FYEKMQ (reference sequence). The CDR3 totals 15 residues. V lost 6 bases, J lost 0 bases, and 15 bases lay in between. In DNA form, the CDR3 reads TGTGCCAGCAGGCAAGGCCAAACCAGCTCCTACGAGCAGTACTTC. Protein: CASRQGQTSSYEQYF. Using reference TRBV13 and TRBJ2-7 for the parts outside the CDR3, the full variable domain is AAGVIQSPRHLIKEKRETATLKCYPIPRHDTVYWYQQGPGQDPQFLISFYEKMQSDKGSIPDRFSAQQFSDYHSELNMSSLELGDSALYFCASRQGQTSSYEQYFGPGTRLTVT.

This clonotype was detected a few times. The limits of the CDR3 on the DNA are not certain, so only TCRdb's listed CDR3 is given. This chain uses TRBV12-3 or TRBV12-4 with TRBJ1-6; TRBD1, the D gene given by the table, was not confirmed from the DNA. From its first to its last residue, the CDR3 has 15 amino acids. The CDR3: CASSFGNGPGSPLHF.

This clonotype was counted between two and nine times. This sequence joins TRBV4-2 and TRBJ1-1, with 7 bases that match TRBD1. The CDR3 has 16 residues. The V gene end was trimmed by 1 base and the J gene end by 6 bases; junction bases not matched to a gene: 11. Germline V gene lookup returns CDR1 LGHNA and CDR2 YNFKEQ. The CDR3 DNA reads TGTGCCAGCAGCCAAGCCGCCGCAGGGGGTTCCGCTGAAGCTTTCTTT. Its protein product is CASSQAAAGGSAEAFF.

This clonotype showed up many times. This chain connects TRBV10-1 to TRBJ1-1; D is uncertain. V was trimmed by 0 bases and J by 6 bases, leaving 17 bases between them. Looked up from germline, CDR1 is WNHNN and CDR2 is SYGVQD (reference sequence). The CDR3 runs 16 residues. Written as DNA, the CDR3 is TGCGCCAGCAGTGAGTCCGGGAACTGGGATCATCCTGAAGCTTTCTTT. It yields the protein CASSESGNWDHPEAFF.

This clonotype was seen at least ten times. The V and J genes are TRBV11-1 and TRBJ2-1; D is ambiguous. Germline V gene data show CDR1 as SGHAT and CDR2 as FQDESV (reference sequence). Trimming shortened V by 5 bases and J by 3 bases, and 5 bases separated the two germline ends. The CDR3 has 12 amino acids. The CDR3, as DNA: TGTGCCAGCAGCCCCATCTACAATGAGCAGTTCTTC. Translating it yields CASSPIYNEQFF.

This clonotype was detected a few times. The chain uses TRBV12-3 or TRBV12-4 and TRBJ1-1; no reliable D call. The V gene lost 3 bases and the J gene lost 6 bases, with 8 bases spanning the gap. The CDR3 has 12 residues. CDR3 sequence: CASSFARAEAFF. The CDR3, as DNA: TGTGCCAGCAGTTTTGCGAGAGCTGAAGCTTTCTTT.

This clonotype was counted many times. The CDR3: CSASLVKGQSNQPQHF. CDR3 in DNA: TGCAGTGCTAGTCTCGTTAAGGGTCAGAGCAATCAGCCCCAGCATTTT. The chain combines TRBV20-1 with TRBJ1-5; D gene unclear. Trimming left V 3 bases short and J 1 base short, with 16 bases between. The CDR3 covers 16 residues. Germline assignment: CDR1 DFQATT and CDR2 SNEGSKA (reference sequence).